This is a list of T cell receptor beta chains from one sample in a study of blood T cell repertoires in COVID-19. The protocol was immunoSEQ multiplex PCR, while the TCRdb copy is restricted to in-frame clones and leaves out a portion. The sample has about 130,000 clones, about nine tenths seen once. Material: peripheral blood. These receptors were taken from an older woman with COVID-19, enrolled during active disease. The CDR3 runs from the conserved cysteine through the conserved F or W.

v_gene,CDR3aa
TRBV2,CASSPGRSYEQYF
TRBV7-9,CASSQNRDSYEQYF
TRBV12-5,CASAPTTSGGTETQYF
TRBV6-1,CASSELGQQYF
TRBV25-1,CASSAYPGTPMNTEAFF
TRBV29-1,CSPQPQDNEQFF
TRBV27,CASSLQPGQKTGEQYF
TRBV7-9,CASSLELAGLETQYF
TRBV15,CATSRGDAPGMNTEAFF
TRBV11-2,CASSSLRGSTEAFF
TRBV3-1/TRBV3-2,CASSQWTGEVGYTF
TRBV30,CAWSVNRVGGYTF
TRBV5-1,CASSLESAANYEQYF
TRBV1,CTSSQGGRLAGGDEQFF
TRBV5-1,CASSYWTSGGLSGANVLTF
TRBV2,CASSVPGVVGEQYF
TRBV28,CASRKHRTGNTGELFF
TRBV24-1,CATSDLRRGTDTQYF
TRBV25-1,CASSALRGSYEQYF
TRBV28,CASSFSGWRTENYGYTF
TRBV4-1,CASSQFFGYEQYF
TRBV5-1,CASSPGLALSYNEQFF
TRBV29-1,CSGGTGYNEKLFF
TRBV9,CASSVVSGLGIQYF
TRBV7-9,CASSFGGTSGGPWTGELFF
TRBV18,CASSPGWAGGNTEAFF
TRBV2,CASSDGRETQYF
TRBV6-9,CASSSHTRGDNSPLHF
TRBV11-2,CASSLDAGKAWEQYF
TRBV3-1/TRBV3-2,CASQEAGGTGHTIYF
TRBV20-1,CSASRAPLHF
TRBV18,CASSGALNTEAFF
TRBV3-1/TRBV3-2,CASSEPSGGAWNTQYF
TRBV9,CASSVGGQLNYGYTF
TRBV7-8,CASSANQGTQAGYTF
TRBV9,CASSPRPGQQNSGNTIYF
TRBV10-3,CAISESLGTDNYGYTF
TRBV5-1,CASSTGPTNTEAFF
TRBV18,CASSPVGGRNEQFF
TRBV11-2,CASSLDQFQETQYF
TRBV30,CAWSRGLPNTGELFF
TRBV6-6,CASSYLTGVYEQYF
TRBV11-2,CASGTGDSSYNEQFF
TRBV5-5,CASRLSGGNTEAFF
TRBV29-1,CSATITGSSSTEAFF
TRBV7-8,CASTIGQTNQPQHF
TRBV19,CASSMGGNEQFF
TRBV16,CASSQFGAEQCF
TRBV6-5,CASSEDGTYEQYF
TRBV2,CASSEQGQGIPYYGYTF
TRBV4-1,CASSQEPGHLSYGYTF
TRBV5-5,CASSLVRPTQKLFF
TRBV6-1,CASSEGHSNYGYTF
TRBV5-1,CASSLPGTGDSGNTIYF
TRBV3-1/TRBV3-2,CASSRLPGGAYNEQFF
TRBV19,CASSSGQGFSYNSPLHF